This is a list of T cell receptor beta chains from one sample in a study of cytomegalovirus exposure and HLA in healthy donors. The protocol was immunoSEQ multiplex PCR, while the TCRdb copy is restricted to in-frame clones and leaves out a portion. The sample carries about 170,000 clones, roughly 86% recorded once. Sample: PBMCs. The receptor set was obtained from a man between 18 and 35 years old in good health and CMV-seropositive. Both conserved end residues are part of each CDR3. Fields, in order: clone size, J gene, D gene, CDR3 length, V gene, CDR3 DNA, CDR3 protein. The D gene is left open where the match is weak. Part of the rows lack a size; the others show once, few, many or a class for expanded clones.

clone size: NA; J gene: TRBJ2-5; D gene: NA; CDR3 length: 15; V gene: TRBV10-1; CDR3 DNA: TGCGCCAGCAGTGAGTCGCCAGAGGGCCTAGGGACCCAGTACTTC; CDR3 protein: CASSESPEGLGTQYF
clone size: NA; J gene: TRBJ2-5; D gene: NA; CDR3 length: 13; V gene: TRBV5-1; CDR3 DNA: TGCGCCAGCAGCTTGTCGGGACTAGAGACCCAGTACTTC; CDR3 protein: CASSLSGLETQYF
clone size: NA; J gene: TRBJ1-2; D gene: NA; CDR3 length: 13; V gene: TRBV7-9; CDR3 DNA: TGTGCCAGCAGCTTAGTCGCGGGAGGGGGCTACACCTTC; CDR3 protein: CASSLVAGGGYTF
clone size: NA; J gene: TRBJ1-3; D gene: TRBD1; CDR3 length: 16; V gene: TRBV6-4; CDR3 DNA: TGTGCCAGCAGTGAGACAGGGGGGGGCACTGGAAACACCATATATTTT; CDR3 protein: CASSETGGGTGNTIYF
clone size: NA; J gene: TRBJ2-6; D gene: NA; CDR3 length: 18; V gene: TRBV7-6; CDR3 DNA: TGTGCCAGCAGCTTAGTCCCGGGAACAGACCCTGGGGCCAACGTCCTGACTTTC; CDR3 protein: CASSLVPGTDPGANVLTF
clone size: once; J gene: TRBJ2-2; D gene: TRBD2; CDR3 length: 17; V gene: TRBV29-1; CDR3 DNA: TGCAGCGTTCGAGGACTAGCGGGACACATCTCCACCGGGGAGCTGTTTTTT; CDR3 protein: CSVRGLAGHISTGELFF
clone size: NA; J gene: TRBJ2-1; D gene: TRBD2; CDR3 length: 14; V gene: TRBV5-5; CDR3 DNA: TGTGCCAGCAGCCCGGGACTAGCATTCGATGAGCAGTTCTTC; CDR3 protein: CASSPGLAFDEQFF
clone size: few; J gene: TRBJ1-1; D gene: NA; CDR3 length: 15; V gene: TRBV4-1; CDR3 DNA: TGCGCCAGCAGCCAAGAGGCGACAGGCGGTCGTGAAGCTTTCTTT; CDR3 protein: CASSQEATGGREAFF
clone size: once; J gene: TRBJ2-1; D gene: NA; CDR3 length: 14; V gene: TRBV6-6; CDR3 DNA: TGTGCCAGCAGTTGGACAGCCTCCTACAATGAGCAGTTCTTC; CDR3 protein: CASSWTASYNEQFF
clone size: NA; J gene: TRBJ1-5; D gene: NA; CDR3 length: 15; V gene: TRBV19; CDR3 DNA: TGTGCCAGTAGTATTTCAGGGAATGGCAATCAGCCCCAGCATTTT; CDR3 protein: CASSISGNGNQPQHF
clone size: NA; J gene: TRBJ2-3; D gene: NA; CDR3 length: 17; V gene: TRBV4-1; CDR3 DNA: TGCGCCAGCAGCCAAGATCTTTCGGCTAGCGGCACAGATACGCAGTATTTT; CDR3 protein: CASSQDLSASGTDTQYF
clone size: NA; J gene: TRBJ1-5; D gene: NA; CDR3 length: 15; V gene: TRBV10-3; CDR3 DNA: TGTGCCATCAGTGAGCCTCGACAGGGCAATCAGCCCCAGCATTTT; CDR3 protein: CAISEPRQGNQPQHF
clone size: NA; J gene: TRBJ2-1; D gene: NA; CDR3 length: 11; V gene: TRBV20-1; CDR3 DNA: TGCAGTGCTAGCGTAGCTAATGAGCAGTTCTTC; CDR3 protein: CSASVANEQFF
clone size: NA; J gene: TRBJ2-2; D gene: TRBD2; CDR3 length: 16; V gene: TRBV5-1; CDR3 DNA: TGCGCCAGCAGCTTAAGTCTAGCGGCCAACACCGGGGAGCTGTTTTTT; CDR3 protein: CASSLSLAANTGELFF
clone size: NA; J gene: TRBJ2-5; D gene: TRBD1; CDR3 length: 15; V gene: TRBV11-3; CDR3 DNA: TGTGCCAGCAAACCGACAGGGAGCCGTTTGGAGACCCAGTACTTC; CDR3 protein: CASKPTGSRLETQYF